These 5 T cell receptor beta chains share one sample of origin, sequenced in a study of blood T cell repertoires in COVID-19. The protocol was immunoSEQ multiplex PCR, while the TCRdb copy is restricted to in-frame clones and leaves out a portion. The data contain about 30,000 clones, 90% of them seen just once; the ten biggest clones take up 8.4%. The sample taken for sequencing was peripheral blood. Every receptor here comes from a man in his 70s with active or convalescent COVID-19.

This rearrangement joins TRBV19 to TRBJ1-2; 12 nucleotides agree with TRBD1. With 7 bases clipped from V and 4 bases from J, the junction kept 16 bases outside the gene matches. Germline V gene data show CDR1 as LNHDA and CDR2 as SQIVND (reference sequence). This CDR3 has 18 amino acids. For the CDR3, the DNA is TGTGCCAGTATCCTGGGGGACAGGGGGCGTGAGGGTTCCTATGGCTACACCTTC. Translated: CASILGDRGREGSYGYTF.

The J gene is TRBJ2-7, the V gene TRBV6-1, with no clear D. CDR3 length: 12 residues. Trimming took 10 bases from V and 3 from J, leaving 13 bases between them. The germline gives CDR1 MNHNS, CDR2 SASEGT. The CDR3 DNA follows: TGTGCCACCTCTGAGTCAATCTACGAGCAGTACGTC. Translation: CATSESIYEQYV.

This chain uses TRBV6-4 with TRBJ1-1; 7 nucleotides match TRBD1. The CDR3 spans 13 residues. V was pared by 7 bases and J by 10 bases, with 12 bases of the junction left unmatched. Germline assignment: CDR1 MRHNA and CDR2 SNTAGT. Here the CDR3 DNA reads TGTGCCAGCAATCCCGACCGGGACAGCCGAGCTTTCTTT. This encodes CASNPDRDSRAFF.

V and J are TRBV5-6 and TRBJ1-5, with 7 nucleotides matching TRBD1. Per the germline V gene, CDR1 is SGHDT and CDR2 is YYEEEE. The CDR3 extends over 15 amino acids. Losses at the gene ends were 4 bases for V and 1 base for J; bases not matched to a gene: 5. CDR3 amino acids: CASSRQDRSNQPQHF. CDR3 sequence (DNA): TGTGCCAGCAGCCGACAGGACAGGAGCAATCAGCCCCAGCATTTT.

The V gene is TRBV2, the J gene TRBJ1-5, with a weak D call TRBD1 (6 bases). The CDR3 consists of 14 residues. Trimming took off 10 bases at V and 4 bases at J, with 17 bases between the two ends. The germline gives CDR1 SNHLY, CDR2 FYNNEI. The CDR3 sequence is CATNRGGRNQPQHF. For the CDR3, the DNA is TGTGCCACAAACCGGGGGGGCCGTAATCAGCCCCAGCATTTT. Based on the CDR3 plus reference TRBV2 and TRBJ1-5, the full variable domain is EPEVTQTPSHQVTQMGQEVILRCVPISNHLYFYWYRQILGQKVEFLVSFYNNEISEKSEIFDDQFSVERPDGSNFTLKIRSTKLEDSAMYFCATNRGGRNQPQHFGDGTRLSIL.